This TCR beta chain came from a study of PD-1 blockade in classical Hodgkin lymphoma (dated by TCRdb to 2020 to 2021). Some background on the complete study: Nivolumab dosing was 3 mg/kg intravenously every 2 weeks, continuing until either disease progression or unacceptable toxicity. The study used CyTOF and TCR beta sequencing to define a peripheral blood immune signature of response to PD-1 blockade in classical Hodgkin lymphoma. Summary of the overall study and its limitations: A significant rise by C4D1 was seen in CD4+ but not CD8+ TCR diversity (p=0.0027 vs p=0.16), with the rise being most apparent in complete responders (p=0.02). Among trial patients, those achieving complete response had baseline diversity similar to that of newly diagnosed patients, while diversity was significantly lower in partial responders and progressors. Newly diagnosed patients were reported to have lower baseline TCR diversity than healthy donors, and relapsed/refractory patients were reported to have lower baseline TCR diversity still. The study was limited to a single clinical trial cohort, and causes of repertoire differences, possibly disease activity or prior therapy, remained undefined. Lower diversity was seen in patients whose nivolumab began less than 1 year after ASCT, and these patients were left out of later analyses so that immune reconstitution would not confound the results.

Genomic DNA was isolated using the Qiagen DNeasy kit from unsorted PBMCs as well as from negatively selected CD4+ and CD8+ fractions. Using primers that anneal to V and J segments, immunoSEQ multiplex PCR amplified the TCR beta CDR3 regions. A synthetic immune receptor repertoire was used to minimize amplification bias, and any residual bias was removed computationally once sequencing was done. For the original study's pipeline: Repertoire diversity was quantified as the Shannon entropy index using custom Python scripts. The unsorted, CD4+ and CD8+ repertoires were each analyzed separately, with the exception of combined analyses, where CD4+ and CD8+ sequences were merged in silico. A clone counted as expanded when the clone's frequency after treatment rose at least 2-fold relative to C1D1, and clones undetected at baseline were given a pseudocount of 0.5. Singleton clones were defined as clones with 0 or 1 copy at C1D1, and non-singleton clones were defined as clones with 2 or more copies. By matching protein sequences in sorted samples from the same patient, clones expanded in unsorted samples were annotated as CD4+, CD8+ or unknown. Wilcoxon tests on paired samples were used to test changes in diversity from C1D1 to C4D1. TCRdb holds this immuneACCESS table with in-frame rearrangements only. Some clones are missing; in checked studies, unresolved V genes explain under half, and the rest has no known cause. Clone size and V and J calls were adopted from that table, with D and trimming inferred from the DNA. The sample records 5,500 to 7,500 clones, 45% to 70% of which are singletons. The top ten clones comprise roughly 15% of the sample.

From a lookup of the germline V gene, CDR1 and CDR2 are SGHVS and FNYEAQ. The CDR3 runs 14 amino acids, cysteine and phenylalanine included. Left in the record is the CDR3 DNA by itself, 42 bases read in frame from the first base. The V and J ends are trimmed by 2 bases and 5 bases, leaving 10 bases between them. The sample's time point label is to be understood as: cycle 1 day 1 (C1D1), immediately before nivolumab initiation. All trial patients had relapsed after autologous stem cell transplantation, with cohorts A, B and C differing in prior brentuximab vedotin exposure. Magnetic negative selection with a Miltenyi CD8+ T cell isolation kit was used to purify CD8+ T cells from thawed PBMCs. The trial cohort was composed of about 53 patients with relapsed/refractory classical Hodgkin lymphoma, for whom complete response, partial response or progressive disease was recorded as best overall response. Single-agent nivolumab was administered to trial patients in the multi-cohort phase II CheckMate 205 trial. Best overall response was determined by an independent review committee according to the 2007 International Working Group response criteria. PBMCs from the trial were collected at three points: immediately before nivolumab initiation (C1D1), and during therapy at cycle 2 day 1 and cycle 4 day 1. After peripheral blood was drawn into 8 mL Vacutainer Cell Preparation Tubes, PBMCs were isolated by centrifugation and then cryopreserved. Purified CD4+ and CD8+ fractions were prepared only for cases in which an additional PBMC sample was available. Magnetically labelled cells were removed on LS columns in a quadroMACS separator, and the flow-through was retained as the purified fraction.

In the case of this clone: The antigen it binds to is not known. No qualities accompany the bases; no much larger clone lies one base away.

The source is a human donor with classical Hodgkin lymphoma. This specimen consisted of CD8+ T cells from blood, obtained at baseline. In this chain, TRBV7-6 is recombined with TRBJ2-1; D gene: possibly TRBD1, on 5 matching bases. The nucleotide sequence is given as TGTGCCAGCAGCTTATGGGGCCGAGACAATGAGCAGTTCTTC. Its translation is CASSLWGRDNEQFF.